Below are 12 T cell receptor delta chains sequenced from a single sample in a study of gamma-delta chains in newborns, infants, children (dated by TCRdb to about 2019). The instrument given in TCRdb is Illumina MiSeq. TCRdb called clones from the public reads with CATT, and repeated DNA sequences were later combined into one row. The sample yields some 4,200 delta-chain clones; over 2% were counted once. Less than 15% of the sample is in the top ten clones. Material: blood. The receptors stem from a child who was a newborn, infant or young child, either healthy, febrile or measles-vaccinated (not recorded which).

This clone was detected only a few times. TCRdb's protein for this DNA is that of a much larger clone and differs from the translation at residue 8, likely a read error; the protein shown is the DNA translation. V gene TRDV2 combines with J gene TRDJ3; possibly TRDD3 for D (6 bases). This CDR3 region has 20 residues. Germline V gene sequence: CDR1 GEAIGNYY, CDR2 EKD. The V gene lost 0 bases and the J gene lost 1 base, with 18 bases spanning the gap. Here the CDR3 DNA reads TGTGCCTGTGACACCGTGATGAGGGATAAAAGGTCCTGGGACACCCGACAGATGTTTTTC. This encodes CACDTVMRDKRSWDTRQMFF.

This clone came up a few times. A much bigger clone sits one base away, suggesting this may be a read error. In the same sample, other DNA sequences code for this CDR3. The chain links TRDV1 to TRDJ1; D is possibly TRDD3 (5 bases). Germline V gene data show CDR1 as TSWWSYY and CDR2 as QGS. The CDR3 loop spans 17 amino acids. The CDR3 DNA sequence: TGTGCCCTTGGGGAACTTGGCCCCTCCGTACTGCACGATAAACTCATCTTT. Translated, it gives CALGELGPSVLHDKLIF.

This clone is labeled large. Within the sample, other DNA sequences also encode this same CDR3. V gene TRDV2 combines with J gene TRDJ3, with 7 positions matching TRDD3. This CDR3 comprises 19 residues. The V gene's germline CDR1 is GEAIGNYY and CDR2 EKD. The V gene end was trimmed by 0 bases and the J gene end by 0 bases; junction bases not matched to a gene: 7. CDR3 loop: CACDTLGEAGSWDTRQMFF. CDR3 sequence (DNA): TGTGCCTGTGACACCTTGGGGGAAGCGGGCTCCTGGGACACCCGACAGATGTTTTTC.

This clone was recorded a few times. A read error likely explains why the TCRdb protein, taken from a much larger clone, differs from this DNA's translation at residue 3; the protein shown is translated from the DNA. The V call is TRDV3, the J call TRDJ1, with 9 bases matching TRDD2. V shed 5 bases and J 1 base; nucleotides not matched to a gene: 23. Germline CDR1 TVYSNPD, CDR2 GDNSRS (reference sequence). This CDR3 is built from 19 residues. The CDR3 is CAVWPSYRGKPSCTDKLIF. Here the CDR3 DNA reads TGTGCCGTGTGGCCTTCCTACAGGGGGAAGCCCTCTTGCACCGATAAACTCATCTTT.

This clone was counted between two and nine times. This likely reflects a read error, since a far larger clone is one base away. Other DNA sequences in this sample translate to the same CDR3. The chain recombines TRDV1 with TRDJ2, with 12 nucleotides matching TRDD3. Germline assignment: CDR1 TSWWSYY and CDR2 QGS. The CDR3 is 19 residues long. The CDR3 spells CALGDPKHGDWGIPAQLFF. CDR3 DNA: TGTGCCCTTGGGGACCCGAAGCACGGGGACTGGGGGATACCCGCACAACTCTTCTTT.

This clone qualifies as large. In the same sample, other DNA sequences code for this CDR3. CDR3 in amino acids: CAASVPGDSSSWDTRQMFF. Here the CDR3 DNA reads TGTGCAGCAAGCGTGCCTGGGGACTCGAGCTCCTGGGACACCCGACAGATGTTTTTC. This chain uses TRAV29/DV5 with TRDJ3; TRDD3 might be the D (6 bases). This CDR3 has 19 amino acids. The germline V and J ends were trimmed by 0 bases and 0 bases, with 16 bases remaining between them. Looked up from germline, CDR1 is NSMFDY and CDR2 is ISSIKDK.

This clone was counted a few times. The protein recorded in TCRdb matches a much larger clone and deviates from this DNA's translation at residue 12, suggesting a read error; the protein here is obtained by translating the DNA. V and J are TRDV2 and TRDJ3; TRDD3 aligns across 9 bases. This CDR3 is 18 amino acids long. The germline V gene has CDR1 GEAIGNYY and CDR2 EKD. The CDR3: CACDTVLGDSWGTRQMFF. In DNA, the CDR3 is TGTGCCTGTGACACCGTACTGGGGGACTCCTGGGGCACCCGACAGATGTTTTTC.

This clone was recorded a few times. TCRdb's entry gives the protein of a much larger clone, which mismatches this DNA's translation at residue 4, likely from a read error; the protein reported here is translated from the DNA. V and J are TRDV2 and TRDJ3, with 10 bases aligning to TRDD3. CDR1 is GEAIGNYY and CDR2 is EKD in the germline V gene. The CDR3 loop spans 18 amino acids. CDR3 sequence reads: CACGTGGIRSWDTRQMFF. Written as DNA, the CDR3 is TGTGCCTGTGGCACCGGGGGGATACGCTCCTGGGACACCCGACAGATGTTTTTC.

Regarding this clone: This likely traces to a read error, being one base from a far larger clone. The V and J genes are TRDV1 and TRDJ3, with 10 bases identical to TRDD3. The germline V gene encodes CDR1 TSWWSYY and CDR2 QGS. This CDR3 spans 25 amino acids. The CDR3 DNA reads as TGTGCTCTTGGGGCGCCGTCTCCTATTTCCACTTTGGGGGATACTAGCTCCTGGGGCACCCGACAGATGTTTTTC. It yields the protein CALGAPSPISTLGDTSSWGTRQMFF.

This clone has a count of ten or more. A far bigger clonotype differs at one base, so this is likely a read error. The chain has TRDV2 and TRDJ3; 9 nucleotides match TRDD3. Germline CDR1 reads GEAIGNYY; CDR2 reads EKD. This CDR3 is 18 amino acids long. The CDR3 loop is CARDTYWGSSWDTRQMFF. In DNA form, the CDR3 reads TGTGCCCGTGACACCTACTGGGGGAGCTCCTGGGACACCCGACAGATGTTTTTC.

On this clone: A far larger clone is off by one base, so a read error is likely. CDR3 region: CACDTGGSAAWDTRQMFF. CDR3 nucleotide sequence: TGTGCCTGTGACACGGGGGGATCCGCGGCCTGGGACACCCGACAGATGTTTTTC. The rearrangement joins TRDV2 to TRDJ3; the match to TRDD3 covers 7 bases. The ends lost 1 base at V and 2 bases at J; junction bases unmatched: 7. The length of the CDR3 is 18 residues. From germline, CDR1 is GEAIGNYY and CDR2 EKD.

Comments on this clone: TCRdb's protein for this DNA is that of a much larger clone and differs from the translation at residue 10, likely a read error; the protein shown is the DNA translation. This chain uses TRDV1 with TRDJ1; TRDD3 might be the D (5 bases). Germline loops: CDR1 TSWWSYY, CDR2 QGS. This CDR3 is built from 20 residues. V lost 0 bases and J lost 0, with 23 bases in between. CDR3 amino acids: CALGELNGPPRGLYTDKLIF. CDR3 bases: TGTGCTCTTGGGGAACTTAACGGTCCCCCCCGGGGGCTCTACACCGATAAACTCATCTTT.